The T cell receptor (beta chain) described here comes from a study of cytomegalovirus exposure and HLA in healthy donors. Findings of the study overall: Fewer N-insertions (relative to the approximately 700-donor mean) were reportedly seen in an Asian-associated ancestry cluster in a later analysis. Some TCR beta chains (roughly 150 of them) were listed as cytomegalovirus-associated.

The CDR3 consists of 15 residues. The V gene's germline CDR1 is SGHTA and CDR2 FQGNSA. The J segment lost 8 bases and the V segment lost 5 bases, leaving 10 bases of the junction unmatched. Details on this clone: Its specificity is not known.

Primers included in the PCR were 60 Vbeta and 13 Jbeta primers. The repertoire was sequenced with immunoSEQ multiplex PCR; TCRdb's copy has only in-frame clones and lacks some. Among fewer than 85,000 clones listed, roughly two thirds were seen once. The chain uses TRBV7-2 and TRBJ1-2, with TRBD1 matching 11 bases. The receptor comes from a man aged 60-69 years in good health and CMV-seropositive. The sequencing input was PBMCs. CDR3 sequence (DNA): TGTGCCAGCAGCCCCGGGAGGGGACAGGGGGGCGGCTACACCTTC. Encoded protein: CASSPGRGQGGGYTF.